Sequencing of this T cell receptor beta chain was carried out in a study of control samples from healthy donors and cancer patients. Trimming shortened V by 0 bases and J by 6 bases, and 12 bases separated the two germline ends. Per germline, CDR1 LGHNA and CDR2 YSLEER. CDR3 length: 15 residues. Assay: immunoSEQ multiplex PCR; the TCRdb copy retains only in-frame clones and omits some. Among 150,000 to 200,000 clones listed, 90% were seen once. The clonotype comes from a woman in her 50s in good health. The chain is built from TRBV4-3 and TRBJ2-1; no definite D call. The specimen sequenced was blood. CDR3 nucleotides: TGCGCCAGCAGCCAAGATACGGCGCGCTCCAATGAGCAGTTCTTC. Translated: CASSQDTARSNEQFF.